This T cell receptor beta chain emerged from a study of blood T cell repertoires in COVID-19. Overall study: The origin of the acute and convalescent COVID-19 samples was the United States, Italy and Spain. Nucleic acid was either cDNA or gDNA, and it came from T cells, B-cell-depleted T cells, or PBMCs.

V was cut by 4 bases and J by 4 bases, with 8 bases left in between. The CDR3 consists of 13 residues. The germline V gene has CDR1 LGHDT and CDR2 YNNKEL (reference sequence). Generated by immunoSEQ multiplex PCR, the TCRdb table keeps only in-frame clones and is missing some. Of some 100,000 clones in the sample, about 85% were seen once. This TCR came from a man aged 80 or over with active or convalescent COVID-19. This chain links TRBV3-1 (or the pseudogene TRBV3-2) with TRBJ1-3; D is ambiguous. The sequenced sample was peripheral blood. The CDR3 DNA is TGTGCCAGCAGCCCGAACCAGGGAAACACCATATATTTT. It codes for CASSPNQGNTIYF.